These 22 T cell receptor beta chains came from one sample sequenced in a study of Graves' ophthalmopathy and Graves' hyperthyroidism. TCR beta CDR3 amplification used RNA transcripts. The authors performed first-round RT-PCR with HTBI primers and then a second-round multiplex PCR. TCRdb processed the multiplex PCR reads anew with MiXCR; each CDR3 protein has one entry. Among about 550,000 distinct CDR3 sequences listed, about two fifths were seen once. The sequenced sample consisted of peripheral blood or thyroid tissue (not recorded which). The receptors shown here come from an adult man with Graves' hyperthyroidism.

The rearrangement uses TRBV14 and TRBJ2-5, with 8 bases identical to TRBD2. Germline CDR1 SGHDN, CDR2 FVKESK. Losses at the gene ends were 0 bases for V and 7 bases for J; bases not matched to a gene: 10. The CDR3 is 16 amino acids. In DNA form, the CDR3 reads TGTGCCAGCAGCCAAGAATTAAGGCTAGCGGGTGGGACCCAGTACTTC. It encodes CASSQELRLAGGTQYF.

This clonotype was recorded many times. This sequence joins TRBV20-1 and TRBJ1-5, with D unresolved. The CDR3 runs to 14 residues. CDR1 and CDR2 from the germline V gene are DFQATT and SNEGSKA (reference sequence). V shed 0 bases and J shed 1 base, with 7 bases lying between them. CDR3 loop: CSARDARSNQPQHF. The CDR3 DNA reads TGCAGTGCTAGAGATGCACGGAGCAATCAGCCCCAGCATTTT.

The rearrangement uses TRBV29-1 and TRBJ1-2, with a possible D match to TRBD1 (6 bases). The CDR3 loop spans 11 amino acids. V lost 3 bases and J 8 bases, leaving 10 bases between the germline ends. Germline lookup yields CDR1 SQVTM and CDR2 ANQGSEA. Written as DNA, the CDR3 is TGCAGCGTTGACGGGCAGGGGGGCTACACCTTC. Protein product: CSVDGQGGYTF.

The rearrangement joins TRBV28 to TRBJ1-1; no reliable D call. V lost 6 bases to trimming and J lost 0 bases, with 8 bases between them. The CDR3 loop spans 13 amino acids. The germline V gene has CDR1 MDHEN and CDR2 SYDVKM. The CDR3 bases are TGTGCCAGCAGATACGGTTTGAACACTGAAGCTTTCTTT. Protein: CASRYGLNTEAFF. Full variable domain (rest looked up from reference TRBV28 and TRBJ1-1): DVKVTQSSRYLVKRTGEKVFLECVQDMDHENMFWYRQDPGLGLRLIYFSYDVKMKEKGDIPEGYSVSREKKERFSLILESASTNQTSMYLCASRYGLNTEAFFGQGTRLTVV.

This clonotype appeared many times. The CDR3 spells CASSLTSGRETQYF. CDR3 nucleotides: TGTGCCAGCAGCTTGACTAGCGGGAGGGAGACCCAGTACTTC. This rearrangement joins TRBV12-3 or TRBV12-4 to TRBJ2-5; TRBD2 matches at 13 bases. The CDR3 totals 14 residues. J lost 5 bases, V lost 6 bases, and 3 bases had no gene match.

The CDR3 nucleotides read TGTGCCAGCAGCTTGGGGGAACCAGTCAAAGCTTTCTTT. Encoded protein: CASSLGEPVKAFF. J is TRBJ1-1 and V is TRBV7-4, with a tentative D call TRBD1 (5 bases). Trimming shortened V by 3 bases and J by 9 bases, and 14 bases separated the two germline ends. CDR3 size: 13 residues. Germline V gene lookup returns CDR1 SGHVT and CDR2 SQSDAQ.

The chain links TRBV2 to TRBJ1-6, with 9 bases fitting TRBD1. The CDR3 consists of 14 residues. V lost 5 bases to trimming and J lost 10 bases; unmatched junction nucleotides: 6. Germline V lookup: CDR1 SNHLY, CDR2 FYNNEI. CDR3 in amino acids: CASSMGQGNSPLHF. The CDR3, as DNA: TGTGCCAGCAGTATGGGACAGGGTAACTCACCCCTCCACTTT.

In this sample, this clonotype turned up many times. V gene TRBV15 combines with J gene TRBJ2-5, with 7 bases matching TRBD2. The CDR3 loop spans 16 amino acids. Germline V gene sequence: CDR1 LNHNV, CDR2 YYDKDF (reference sequence). Unmatched junction bases numbered 10, after V lost 2 bases and J lost 4 bases. As DNA, the CDR3 is TGTGCCACCAGCAGATTGCCAGCGGGGCTACTAGAGACCCAGTACTTC. Translating gives CATSRLPAGLLETQYF. The full variable domain, rest sourced from reference TRBV15 and TRBJ2-5, is DAMVIQNPRYQVTQFGKPVTLSCSQTLNHNVMYWYQQKSSQAPKLLFHYYDKDFNNEADTPDNFQSRRPNTSFCFLDIRSPGLGDTAMYLCATSRLPAGLLETQYFGPGTRLLVL.

J is TRBJ2-7 and V is TRBV7-8, with TRBD2 identical over 13 bases. This CDR3 has 17 residues. Losses at the gene ends were 11 bases for V and 0 bases for J; bases not matched to a gene: 13. Germline V gene sequence: CDR1 SGHVS, CDR2 FQNEAQ. The CDR3 DNA is TGTGCCTGGAGTGCGGGACTAGCGGGACAAGGCTCCTACGAGCAGTACTTC. Protein product: CAWSAGLAGQGSYEQYF.

The rearrangement joins TRBV28 to TRBJ1-6; maybe TRBD1 (5 bases). Trimming took off 2 bases at V and 6 bases at J, with 17 bases between the two ends. Germline V gene lookup returns CDR1 MDHEN and CDR2 SYDVKM. The CDR3 sequence is 17 residues long. The CDR3 coding sequence is TGTGCCAGCAGTTTAGAGTGGGGGGATTTATCTAATTCACCCCTCCACTTT. This encodes CASSLEWGDLSNSPLHF. Looking up the rest from reference TRBV28 and TRBJ1-6 gives the full variable domain: DVKVTQSSRYLVKRTGEKVFLECVQDMDHENMFWYRQDPGLGLRLIYFSYDVKMKEKGDIPEGYSVSREKKERFSLILESASTNQTSMYLCASSLEWGDLSNSPLHFGNGTRLTVT.

This chain links TRBV5-1 with TRBJ2-5; 8 positions match TRBD1. This CDR3 has 19 amino acids. J lost 2 bases, V lost 4 bases, and 19 bases had no gene match. Germline loops: CDR1 SGHRS, CDR2 YFSETQ. CDR3 in amino acids: CASSHALRRQGSMQETQYF. DNA of the CDR3: TGCGCCAGCAGCCACGCCTTACGGAGACAGGGGTCGATGCAAGAGACCCAGTACTTC.

This clonotype was seen more than once but under ten times. This sequence joins TRBV7-3 and TRBJ2-2; the D is unclear. V gave up 5 bases and J gave up 8 bases, with 9 bases separating them. CDR3 length: 12 amino acids. CDR1 and CDR2 (germline): SGHTA, FQGTGA. The CDR3 protein is CASSPNRGELFF. The DNA of the CDR3 is TGTGCCAGCAGCCCGAATCGGGGGGAGCTGTTTTTT.

To note about this clonotype: One base away lies a much larger clone, so this may be a sequencing read error. The genes are TRBV5-1 and TRBJ1-1; D is unclear. Germline CDR1 reads SGHRS; CDR2 reads YFSETQ. This CDR3 region has 14 residues. The CDR3 DNA follows: TGCTCCAGCAGCTGGACGGCGTTCGGCACTGAAGCTTTCTTT. It encodes CSSSWTAFGTEAFF.

This clonotype appeared many times. V and J are TRBV20-1 and TRBJ2-7; 10 bases line up with TRBD1. V dropped 5 bases and J dropped 5; count of bases not matched to a gene: 3. Germline CDR1 is DFQATT and CDR2 is SNEGSKA (reference sequence). The CDR3 spans 12 residues. The CDR3 here is CSADGQGDEQYF. CDR3 coding DNA: TGCAGTGCTGATGGACAGGGGGACGAGCAGTACTTC.

This clonotype has a count of ten or more. At one of its ends the junction is not consistent with the germline gene, which may arise from a read error. This chain links TRBV7-2 with TRBJ2-7; 8 bases line up with TRBD2. The CDR3 has 14 residues. Germline values: CDR1 SGHTA, CDR2 FQGNSA. The CDR3 nucleotides are TGTGCCAGCAGCATAGCCGGGACTAGCTACGAGCAGTACTTC. This gives the protein CASSIAGTSYEQYF.

This CDR3 reads CASSFGQFTGELFF. The CDR3 DNA reads TGTGCCAGCAGCTTCGGACAGTTCACCGGGGAGCTGTTTTTT. The chain recombines TRBV12-3 or TRBV12-4 with TRBJ2-2, with a possible D match to TRBD1 (6 bases). The CDR3 loop spans 14 amino acids. Trimming took off 6 bases at V and 4 bases at J, with 12 bases between the two ends.

V is TRBV29-1 and J is TRBJ2-7; TRBD1 aligns across 10 bases. V shed 7 bases and J 9 bases; nucleotides not matched to a gene: 12. This CDR3 has 13 amino acids. CDR1 and CDR2 (germline): SQVTM, ANQGSEA. For the CDR3, the DNA is TGCAGCGGCGGGACAGGGGCCGGGGCAGGGCAGTACTTC. Protein: CSGGTGAGAGQYF.

The sample holds a few counts of this clonotype. This chain links TRBV2 with TRBJ2-7; 14 nucleotides match TRBD2. The DNA matches TRBJ2-1 better at its end, which makes the J call doubtful. The V gene's germline CDR1 is SNHLY and CDR2 FYNNEI. The CDR3 extends over 16 amino acids. CDR3 sequence: CASSETSGRALHEQFF. The CDR3 region has the DNA TGTGCCAGCAGTGAGACTAGCGGGAGGGCTCTGCACGAGCAGTTCTTC.

This clonotype showed up many times. CDR3: CASSPLGGYEQYF. For the CDR3, the DNA is TGTGCCAGCAGCCCCCTGGGGGGATACGAGCAGTACTTC. This sequence joins TRBV7-9 and TRBJ2-7; weak D call: TRBD2 (6 bases). The CDR3 totals 13 residues. Germline V gene lookup returns CDR1 SEHNR and CDR2 FQNEAQ (reference sequence). Trimming left V 5 bases short and J 4 bases short, with 12 bases between.

The chain joins TRBV7-6 to TRBJ2-1, with unresolved D. V lost 5 bases, J lost 0 bases, and 11 bases lay in between. Germline V lookup: CDR1 SGHVS, CDR2 FNYEAQ. This CDR3 is 15 amino acids long. The CDR3: CASSVGISSYNEQFF. CDR3 coding DNA: TGTGCCAGCAGCGTCGGCATCTCCTCCTACAATGAGCAGTTCTTC.

V and J are TRBV7-9 and TRBJ2-7, with D perhaps given as TRBD1 or TRBD2 (6 bases each). The length of the CDR3 is 13 residues. Per the germline V gene, CDR1 is SEHNR and CDR2 is FQNEAQ (reference sequence). Trimming took off 5 bases at V and 9 bases at J, with 17 bases between the two ends. CDR3 loop: CASSTDSAGGQYF. The CDR3 DNA follows: TGTGCCAGCAGCACGGACAGTGCCGGGGGGCAGTACTTC. Full variable domain (remainder filled in from reference TRBV7-9 and TRBJ2-7): DTGVSQNPRHKITKRGQNVTFRCDPISEHNRLYWYRQTLGQGPEFLTYFQNEAQLEKSRLLSDRFSAERPKGSFSTLEIQRTEQGDSAMYLCASSTDSAGGQYFGPGTRLTVT.

This clonotype was recorded once. The gene calls are TRBV19 and TRBJ1-1, with D possibly being TRBD1 (5 bases). Deletions cut 3 bases from V and 3 bases from J, with 11 bases between. Germline V gene lookup returns CDR1 LNHDA and CDR2 SQIVND (reference sequence). This CDR3 is 14 amino acids long. The CDR3: CASSIRGADTEAFF. The CDR3 DNA sequence: TGTGCCAGTAGTATCCGTGGGGCGGACACTGAAGCTTTCTTT.